Listed below are T cell receptor beta chains from one sample, sequenced in a study of blood T cell repertoires in COVID-19. Produced via immunoSEQ multiplex PCR; TCRdb's table is partial and in-frame only. Of 200,000 to 250,000 clones listed, around 87% are singletons. Material: peripheral blood. The receptors originated from a man aged 55 to 70 who had recovered from COVID-19. Both conserved end residues are part of each CDR3. The D gene is left open where the match is weak. A row's size may be missing; if present it is once, few, many or a size class.

>NA|TRBV5-1|NA|TRBJ1-3
TGCGCCAGCAGCCCCGGGTCTGGAAACACCATATATTTT
CASSPGSGNTIYF
>NA|TRBV4-3|NA|TRBJ2-2
TGCGCCAGCAGCCAAGAATTGGCGGGGGCCTCGAACACCGGGGAGCTGTTTTTT
CASSQELAGASNTGELFF
>NA|TRBV25-1|NA|TRBJ2-6
TGTGCCAGCAGTAGAAGGACGGGACTCTCTGGGGCCAACGTCCTGACTTTC
CASSRRTGLSGANVLTF
>NA|TRBV12-3/TRBV12-4|NA|TRBJ1-5
TGTGCCAGCAGTTTAAATATTCAGCCCCAGCATTTT
CASSLNIQPQHF
>NA|TRBV5-1|NA|TRBJ1-1
TGCGCCAGCAGCAGGGGTGACACTGAAGCTTTCTTT
CASSRGDTEAFF
>NA|TRBV19|TRBD2|TRBJ2-5
TGTGCCAGTAGTATAGGGACTAGCGGGACAAGAGAGACCCAGTACTTC
CASSIGTSGTRETQYF
>NA|TRBV15|TRBD1|TRBJ2-5
TGTGCCACCAGCAGTACGGGACAGGGTTCCTTGGAGACCCAGTACTTC
CATSSTGQGSLETQYF
>NA|TRBV7-2|NA|TRBJ2-3
TGTGCCAGCAATGGTCGGGGGACCACAGATACGCAGTATTTT
CASNGRGTTDTQYF
>NA|TRBV5-1|NA|TRBJ2-3
TGCGCCAGCAGCGATAGAGCCTCTAGCACAGATACGCAGTATTTT
CASSDRASSTDTQYF
>few|TRBV23-1|NA|TRBJ1-5
TGCGCCAGCAGTCAATCCCGTCAGCCCCAGCATTTT
CASSQSRQPQHF
>NA|TRBV6-2/TRBV6-3|NA|TRBJ2-2
TGTGCCAGCAGTCTTGCGGGGAGCACCGGGGAGCTGTTTTTT
CASSLAGSTGELFF
>NA|TRBV19|NA|TRBJ1-2
TGTGCCAGTAGTATCGACCCAGGGCCCGGCGGCGGCTACACCTTC
CASSIDPGPGGGYTF
>NA|TRBV18|TRBD2|TRBJ2-3
TGTGCCAGCTCACCACCGACTAGCACTAGCACAGATACGCAGTATTTT
CASSPPTSTSTDTQYF
>NA|TRBV15|TRBD1|TRBJ2-2
TGTGCCACCAGCCCCCGGACAGGGAACACCGGGGAGCTGTTTTTT
CATSPRTGNTGELFF
>NA|TRBV11-2|NA|TRBJ2-1
TGTGCCAGCAGCTTAGGCAAGAGTGAGCAGTTCTTC
CASSLGKSEQFF
>NA|TRBV29-1|TRBD2|TRBJ2-1
TGCAGCGCTACGGGGGGATCCTACAATGAGCAGTTCTTC
CSATGGSYNEQFF
>NA|TRBV7-8|TRBD1|TRBJ2-2
TGTGCCAGCAGCCCCAGGACAGGAAACACCGGGGAGCTGTTTTTT
CASSPRTGNTGELFF
>once|TRBV7-2|TRBD1|TRBJ2-1
TGTGCCAGCAGCTTTTGGACAGGCAATGAGCAGTTCTTC
CASSFWTGNEQFF
>NA|TRBV29-1|NA|TRBJ2-2
TGCAGCGTTGGCGGAACGAACACCGGGGAGCTGTTTTTT
CSVGGTNTGELFF
>NA|TRBV7-9|TRBD2|TRBJ2-7
TGTGCCAGCAGCTTATGGGCTAGCGGCTCCTACGAGCAGTACTTC
CASSLWASGSYEQYF
>NA|TRBV10-2|NA|TRBJ2-1
TGCGCCAGCAATTCGGTGGTTGTGAGGGAGCAGTTCTTC
CASNSVVVREQFF
>NA|TRBV5-1|NA|TRBJ2-6
TGCGCCAGCAGCTCGGACGGACTCTCTGGGGCCAACGTCCTGACTTTC
CASSSDGLSGANVLTF
>NA|TRBV4-3|NA|TRBJ2-7
TGCGCCAGCAGCCAAGATCTGAGCGTGATAAGCTCCTACGAGCAGTACTTC
CASSQDLSVISSYEQYF
>NA|TRBV5-1|NA|TRBJ2-7
TGCGCCAGCAGCTCCCTCCCGGGACAAACTTACGAGCAGTACTTC
CASSSLPGQTYEQYF
>NA|TRBV6-2/TRBV6-3|TRBD1|TRBJ2-1
TGTGCCAGCAGTTCGGGCGACAGGGGGGATTACAATGAGCAGTTCTTC
CASSSGDRGDYNEQFF
>NA|TRBV7-3|NA|TRBJ2-5
TGTGCCAGCAGCTTAGGAGCGGACGGGGGAGAGACCCAGTACTTC
CASSLGADGGETQYF
>NA|TRBV5-1|TRBD1|TRBJ2-2
TGCGCCAGCTGGATAGCTCCGGGACAGGCGAACACCGGGGAGCTGTTTTTT
CASWIAPGQANTGELFF
>NA|TRBV18|NA|TRBJ1-1
TGTGCCAGCTCACACGGTGGACAGCGTGAAGCTTTCTTT
CASSHGGQREAFF
>NA|TRBV18|TRBD1|TRBJ1-2
TGTGCCAGCTCACCCTCAGGACAGGCACTAAACTATGGCTACACCTTC
CASSPSGQALNYGYTF
>NA|TRBV25-1|NA|TRBJ1-1
TGTGCCAGCAGTGACGTGAACACTGAAGCTTTCTTT
CASSDVNTEAFF
>once|TRBV3-1/TRBV3-2|NA|TRBJ2-3
TGTGCCAGCAGCCAAGATAGAAACTACCGTTCTAGCTCAGTTTCAGATACGCAGTATTTT
CASSQDRNYRSSSVSDTQYF
>NA|TRBV5-1|NA|TRBJ1-6
TGCGCCAGCAGCTTGGGCAGGGGCGCTTCACCCCTCCACTTT
CASSLGRGASPLHF
>few|TRBV5-1|TRBD1|TRBJ1-2
TGCGCCAGCAGCCCGATTGGGGACAGCGTCGGTGGCTACACCTTC
CASSPIGDSVGGYTF
>once|TRBV7-3|TRBD1|TRBJ1-1
TGTGCCAGCAGCGCCCAGGGGGCTGGCACTGAAGCTTTCTTT
CASSAQGAGTEAFF